This TCR beta chain was recovered during a study of cytomegalovirus exposure and HLA in healthy donors. Study findings and constraints: The authors enumerated around 150 TCR beta chains as linked to cytomegalovirus. In a later analysis, TCR beta V- and J-gene trimming was associated with a missense DCLRE1C variant. It was confirmed in vitro that three of the CMV-associated chains were specific for CMV antigens. In the analysis, some V segments, TRBV6-2 and TRBV6-3 included, were excluded as indistinguishable.

It was with 60 Vbeta and 13 Jbeta primers that the PCR ran. Method: immunoSEQ multiplex PCR; TCRdb's copy keeps in-frame clones and lacks some. The sample records more than 95,000 clones, approximately 80% being singletons. Germline V gene data show CDR1 as SGDLS and CDR2 as YYNGEE. Losses at the gene ends were 6 bases for V and 2 bases for J; bases not matched to a gene: 4. This CDR3 is built from 14 residues. Of note for this clone: Its target is unknown.

The chain carries TRBV9 and TRBJ2-7; TRBD1 aligns across 11 bases. The sample taken for sequencing was PBMCs. The source of this sequence is a male donor in good health and CMV-seronegative. CDR3 DNA: TGTGCCAGCACGCCGGGACAGGGGGCCTACGAGCAGTACTTC. Protein: CASTPGQGAYEQYF.